These T cell receptor beta chains were read from a single sample in a study of T cell repertoires in cytomegalovirus infection. No cognate antigen is known for these TCRs. In TCRdb, the reads were re-called with MiXCR into one record per CDR3 protein. The data contain under 850,000 distinct CDR3 sequences, 30% to 40% of them singletons. The sequences come from cultured PBMCs, collected from culture after CMV antigen stimulation. All receptors derive from a human donor in good health (CMV status not recorded). Some clones in this sample may be carry-over from other donors' samples. Both conserved end residues are part of each CDR3. Fields, in order: clone size, V gene, CDR3 protein. Clone sizes are given selectively: once, few, many, or a class where the clone is expanded.

clone size: many; V gene: TRBV7-8; CDR3 protein: CASSSPHSRSGRSTDTQYF
clone size: few; V gene: TRBV6-1; CDR3 protein: CASSERWDKNTEAFF
clone size: few; V gene: TRBV29-1; CDR3 protein: CSVGQGAYEQYF
clone size: -; V gene: TRBV11-1; CDR3 protein: CASSLLQGAKQYF
clone size: -; V gene: TRBV2; CDR3 protein: CASSVMASGGKTQYF
clone size: many; V gene: TRBV7-2; CDR3 protein: CASSLPPGGIPNNEQFF
clone size: -; V gene: TRBV11-2; CDR3 protein: CASSTNSGTSGRVNEQFF
clone size: -; V gene: TRBV6-1; CDR3 protein: CASSEWSGAEAFF
clone size: many; V gene: TRBV6-6; CDR3 protein: CASSYLQGYEQYF
clone size: few; V gene: TRBV5-4; CDR3 protein: CASSDKTGNTGELFF
clone size: few; V gene: TRBV5-4; CDR3 protein: CASSQRDRSTDTQYF
clone size: few; V gene: TRBV11-2; CDR3 protein: CASSLGGGEKGHNEQFF
clone size: -; V gene: TRBV6-1; CDR3 protein: CASTPSGGIYEQYF
clone size: few; V gene: TRBV4-1; CDR3 protein: CASSAGTRLVEQFF
clone size: few; V gene: TRBV20-1; CDR3 protein: CSARDGQVKDLSYSNQPQHF
clone size: -; V gene: TRBV5-4; CDR3 protein: CASSSDWSGELFF
clone size: -; V gene: TRBV28; CDR3 protein: CASSFLSGGDNEQFF
clone size: once; V gene: TRBV2; CDR3 protein: CASSEDRASNQPQHF
clone size: -; V gene: TRBV24-1; CDR3 protein: CATSRIAGTGGNEQFF
clone size: few; V gene: TRBV2; CDR3 protein: CASEASPSYEQYF
clone size: -; V gene: TRBV7-2; CDR3 protein: CASSLERLAARQETQYF
clone size: -; V gene: TRBV19; CDR3 protein: CASSTGLVMGRPGDEQFF
clone size: -; V gene: TRBV6-1; CDR3 protein: CASGTGTWGNSPLHF
clone size: -; V gene: TRBV20-1; CDR3 protein: CSARIGLASYEQYF
clone size: many; V gene: TRBV7-2; CDR3 protein: CASSRRGGVETQYF
clone size: -; V gene: TRBV28; CDR3 protein: CASSLEYFSVSNQPQHF
clone size: -; V gene: TRBV7-2; CDR3 protein: CASSLSENLYKHTNTEAFF
clone size: -; V gene: TRBV11-2; CDR3 protein: CASSLQISTTRDTQYF
clone size: -; V gene: TRBV19; CDR3 protein: CASRYSVNTEAFF
clone size: -; V gene: TRBV5-1; CDR3 protein: CASSAWWTNTEAFF
clone size: few; V gene: TRBV7-6; CDR3 protein: CASSHGTDREQYF
clone size: -; V gene: TRBV4-3; CDR3 protein: CASSQDLVASYEQYF
clone size: -; V gene: TRBV6-1; CDR3 protein: CASSRGLSSYNEQFF
clone size: -; V gene: TRBV30; CDR3 protein: CAWMVPDTNTGELFF
clone size: few; V gene: TRBV12-3/TRBV12-4; CDR3 protein: CASRAGTGNTIYF
clone size: many; V gene: TRBV7-2; CDR3 protein: CASSADSWVEAQYF
clone size: -; V gene: TRBV6-6; CDR3 protein: CASSFGTSLTPYEQYF
clone size: -; V gene: TRBV6-6; CDR3 protein: CASERGLGQPQHF
clone size: -; V gene: TRBV20-1; CDR3 protein: CATRTTQDGANYGYTF
clone size: -; V gene: TRBV6-5; CDR3 protein: CASSYDQAYYGYTF
clone size: -; V gene: TRBV12-3/TRBV12-4; CDR3 protein: CASSPKPSPIWAEAFF
clone size: once; V gene: TRBV29-1; CDR3 protein: CSVGVRERASYGYTF
clone size: -; V gene: TRBV14; CDR3 protein: CASSLFIRGTEAFF
clone size: -; V gene: TRBV5-1; CDR3 protein: CASSPGQGAPATGEQFF
clone size: few; V gene: TRBV6-1; CDR3 protein: CAITARMNTEAFF
clone size: few; V gene: TRBV2; CDR3 protein: CASAQTLGNTIYF
clone size: -; V gene: TRBV4-1; CDR3 protein: CASSQDRPTGLYEQYF
clone size: -; V gene: TRBV7-9; CDR3 protein: CASSPRDSPPQHF
clone size: -; V gene: TRBV18; CDR3 protein: CASSINTGTSYEQYF
clone size: -; V gene: TRBV10-3; CDR3 protein: CAISDRARSSYNEQFF
clone size: -; V gene: TRBV5-1; CDR3 protein: CASFVSRTGDTQYF